A selection of T cell receptor beta chains follows, all from one sample in a study of T cells in Graves' hyperthyroidism and ophthalmopathy. TCRdb redid the calling of the multiplex PCR reads with MiXCR, one entry per CDR3 protein. The repertoire holds 490,000 or so distinct CDR3 sequences, with roughly 21% as singletons. The sequenced sample consisted of blood. These receptor sequences come from a middle-aged man with Graves' ophthalmopathy. Both conserved end residues are part of each CDR3. Fields, in order: J gene, clone size, D gene, V gene, CDR3 protein, CDR3 DNA. A D gene is named only where the DNA matches it firmly. Clone size, where shown, is once, few, many, or a class for clones that have expanded.

TRBJ1-2 many - TRBV5-1 CASSLEHDYGYTF TGCGCCAGCAGCTTGGAACATGACTATGGCTACACCTTC
TRBJ1-6 many - TRBV3-1 CASRRGESWNSPLHF TGTGCCAGCAGGAGAGGGGAATCGTGGAATTCACCCCTCCACTTT
TRBJ1-1 - - TRBV10-3 CAINDVSISTEAFF TGTGCCATCAATGATGTCTCCATAAGCACTGAAGCTTTCTTT
TRBJ1-2 - - TRBV11-2 CASSRTPNYGYTF TGTGCCAGCAGCAGGACACCTAACTATGGCTACACCTTC
TRBJ1-1 - - TRBV5-1 CASSLVQANTEAFF TGCGCCAGCAGCTTGGTCCAGGCGAACACTGAAGCTTTCTTT
TRBJ2-1 - TRBD2 TRBV12-3/TRBV12-4 CASSQTSHSYNEQFF TGTGCCAGCAGCCAGACTAGCCACTCCTACAATGAGCAGTTCTTC
TRBJ2-2 - TRBD1 TRBV12-3/TRBV12-4 CASSSLTGGSGELFF TGTGCCAGCAGTTCCCTGACAGGGGGGTCCGGGGAGCTGTTTTTT
TRBJ2-3 few - TRBV6-1 CASSERSTLTDTQYF TGTGCCAGCAGTGAGAGGAGCACCCTCACAGATACGCAGTATTTT
TRBJ2-7 few TRBD2 TRBV4-3 CASSQDLVASGNSYEQYF TGCGCCAGCAGCCAAGATCTCGTGGCTAGCGGCAACTCCTACGAGCAGTACTTC
TRBJ2-7 - TRBD1 TRBV5-1 CASSRTGAAYEQYF TGTGCCAGCAGCCGAACAGGGGCGGCTTACGAGCAGTACTTC
TRBJ2-1 - TRBD2 TRBV6-1 CASSWTSGGGEQFF TGTGCCAGCAGCTGGACTAGCGGGGGCGGTGAGCAGTTCTTC
TRBJ1-2 - - TRBV9 CATSGVYGYTF TGTGCTACCAGTGGAGTCTATGGCTACACCTTC
TRBJ2-3 - - TRBV20-1 CSANNRGLTDTQYF TGCAGTGCTAACAACCGGGGGCTCACAGATACGCAGTATTTT
TRBJ2-1 few TRBD2 TRBV10-3 CAIRPAGGDNEQFF TGTGCCATCCGGCCAGCGGGAGGTGACAATGAGCAGTTCTTC
TRBJ2-3 many - TRBV5-1 CASSWGYSTDTQYF TGCGCCAGCAGCTGGGGGTACAGCACAGATACGCAGTATTTT
TRBJ1-2 - TRBD1 TRBV7-3 CASSATGGPGNYGYTF TGTGCCAGCAGCGCTACAGGGGGCCCTGGAAACTATGGCTACACCTTC
TRBJ2-3 few TRBD2 TRBV20-1 CSAMPGLAITQYF TGCAGTGCTATGCCGGGACTAGCGATTACGCAGTATTTT
TRBJ2-1 - TRBD1 TRBV20-1 CSAGKSGTGGNEQFF TGCAGTGCTGGAAAATCCGGGACAGGGGGTAATGAGCAGTTCTTC
TRBJ2-1 - - TRBV20-1 CSARLGYEQFF TGCAGTGCTAGACTCGGTTATGAGCAGTTCTTC
TRBJ2-1 - TRBD2 TRBV7-2 CASSLGGLATYNEQFF TGTGCCAGCAGCTTAGGAGGACTAGCGACCTACAATGAGCAGTTCTTC
TRBJ2-2 - - TRBV7-2 CASRPAPQDTGELFF TGTGCCAGCAGGCCGGCCCCGCAGGACACCGGGGAGCTGTTTTTT
TRBJ2-7 - - TRBV6-1 CASRPFSGSYEQYF TGTGCCAGCAGACCATTTTCTGGGTCCTACGAGCAGTACTTC
TRBJ2-1 few TRBD2 TRBV4-2 CASSLPGGALYEQFF TGTGCCAGCAGCCTACCCGGGGGGGCTCTATATGAGCAGTTCTTC
TRBJ2-2 few - TRBV18 CASSPKVPGELFF TGTGCCAGCTCACCGAAGGTCCCCGGGGAGCTGTTTTTT
TRBJ2-2 few - TRBV3-1 CASSQTATENTGELFF TGTGCCAGCAGCCAAACCGCCACGGAGAACACCGGGGAGCTGTTTTTT
TRBJ2-3 - - TRBV5-1 CASCLAATDTQYF TGCGCCAGCTGTCTAGCTGCCACAGATACGCAGTATTTT
TRBJ1-1 few - TRBV19 CASTDGRVRSAFF TGTGCCAGTACCGATGGGAGGGTGAGATCAGCTTTCTTT
TRBJ2-1 - TRBD2 TRBV11-3 CASSITSGGNNEQFF TGTGCCAGCAGCATCACTAGCGGGGGGAACAATGAGCAGTTCTTC
TRBJ1-5 - - TRBV12-3/TRBV12-4 CAGSDGVGNQPQHF TGTGCCGGCAGCGACGGTGTAGGCAATCAGCCCCAGCATTTT
TRBJ2-2 - TRBD2 TRBV20-1 CSARDPSGRKTGELFF TGCAGTGCTAGAGATCCTAGCGGGAGAAAAACCGGGGAGCTGTTTTTT
TRBJ2-1 - - TRBV11-2 CASSPDSFLMNEQFF TGTGCCAGTAGCCCCGACAGCTTTTTGATGAATGAGCAGTTCTTC
TRBJ1-1 few - TRBV12-3/TRBV12-4 CASTHRRRNTEAFF TGTGCCAGCACCCACAGGAGGCGGAACACTGAAGCTTTCTTT
TRBJ2-7 - TRBD2 TRBV7-3 CASSPLPGGEQYF TGTGCCAGCAGCCCCCTCCCGGGAGGCGAGCAGTACTTC
TRBJ1-6 - TRBD1 TRBV27 CASSLQGTAYNSPLHF TGTGCCAGCAGTTTACAGGGGACAGCTTATAATTCACCCCTCCACTTT
TRBJ2-6 many - TRBV7-8 CASSLGAGAGANVLTF TGTGCCAGCAGCTTAGGGGCGGGCGCGGGGGCCAACGTCCTGACTTTC
TRBJ2-2 - - TRBV24-1 CATSEKGWRATGELFF TGTGCCACCAGTGAGAAGGGGTGGCGGGCCACCGGGGAGCTGTTTTTT
TRBJ2-7 - - TRBV19 CASSLSAAISYEQYF TGTGCCAGTAGTCTCTCAGCAGCTATCTCCTACGAGCAGTACTTC
TRBJ1-1 - TRBD1 TRBV29-1 CSVVGTGDTEAFF TGCAGCGTTGTTGGGACAGGGGACACTGAAGCTTTCTTT
TRBJ1-6 - TRBD1 TRBV5-5 CASSHRGHSYNSPLHF TGTGCCAGCAGCCACAGGGGGCACTCCTATAATTCACCCCTCCACTTT
TRBJ2-7 few TRBD2 TRBV3-1 CATSQVYSGRTRPEQYF TGTGCCACCAGCCAAGTTTACAGCGGGAGGACCAGGCCCGAGCAGTACTTC
TRBJ2-3 - TRBD1 TRBV20-1 CSARVSGGPSTDTQYF TGCAGTGCTAGAGTCTCAGGGGGACCGAGCACAGATACGCAGTATTTT
TRBJ2-1 few - TRBV24-1 CATSGTRGSSYNEQFF TGTGCCACCAGTGGCACCCGGGGAAGCTCCTACAATGAGCAGTTCTTC
TRBJ1-1 many - TRBV20-1 CSARDTRTYEAFF TGCAGTGCTAGAGATACGCGAACCTATGAAGCTTTCTTT
TRBJ2-7 few - TRBV15 CATSRARGFGYEQYF TGTGCCACCAGCAGGGCCCGGGGATTCGGCTACGAGCAGTACTTC
TRBJ2-3 - TRBD2 TRBV20-1 CSATGTNPRDTQYF TGCAGTGCTACCGGGACTAACCCGAGAGATACGCAGTATTTT
TRBJ1-4 - - TRBV29-1 CSAGQPNEKLFF TGCAGCGCCGGACAGCCAAATGAAAAACTGTTTTTT
TRBJ1-2 - - TRBV7-8 CASSSPPTLAYGYTF TGTGCCAGCAGCTCGCCTCCGACCCTTGCCTATGGCTACACCTTC
TRBJ1-3 - - TRBV7-9 CASSFGSGASGNTIYF TGTGCCAGCAGCTTTGGATCCGGTGCCTCTGGAAACACCATATATTTT
TRBJ1-5 many - TRBV28 CASSLRNQPQHF TGTGCCAGCAGTTTGCGCAATCAGCCCCAGCATTTT
TRBJ2-1 - TRBD2 TRBV7-9 CASSFPVRTSGRKDNEQFF TGTGCCAGCAGCTTTCCCGTCCGAACAAGCGGGAGAAAGGACAATGAGCAGTTCTTC
TRBJ2-5 - - TRBV7-8 CASRLAMFQETQYF TGTGCCAGCAGGCTAGCTATGTTCCAAGAGACCCAGTACTTC
TRBJ2-7 - - TRBV2 CASSEVTPYEQYF TGTGCCAGCAGTGAAGTGACACCCTACGAGCAGTACTTC
TRBJ2-7 many TRBD1 TRBV30 CALTHFGQAHEQYF TGTGCCCTTACCCACTTTGGACAGGCCCACGAGCAGTACTTC
TRBJ1-2 many TRBD1 TRBV6-1 CASSVQGGGYTF TGTGCCAGCAGTGTACAGGGGGGAGGCTACACCTTC
TRBJ1-5 - - TRBV9 CASSVEGQRNQPQHF TGTGCCAGCAGCGTAGAAGGCCAACGAAATCAGCCCCAGCATTTT
TRBJ2-1 few TRBD2 TRBV28 CASSSFDRLAGNNEQFF TGTGCCAGCAGTTCCTTCGACCGGCTAGCGGGGAACAATGAGCAGTTCTTC
TRBJ1-5 few - TRBV5-1 CASSLGGADNQPQHF TGCGCCAGCAGCTTGGGGGGGGCGGATAATCAGCCCCAGCATTTT
TRBJ2-7 few - TRBV28 CASSPPDTRPYEQYF TGTGCCAGCAGTCCGCCGGACACCCGACCCTACGAGCAGTACTTC
TRBJ1-2 many TRBD1 TRBV7-2 CASSYADREAYGYTF TGTGCCAGCAGCTACGCCGACAGGGAGGCCTATGGCTACACCTTC